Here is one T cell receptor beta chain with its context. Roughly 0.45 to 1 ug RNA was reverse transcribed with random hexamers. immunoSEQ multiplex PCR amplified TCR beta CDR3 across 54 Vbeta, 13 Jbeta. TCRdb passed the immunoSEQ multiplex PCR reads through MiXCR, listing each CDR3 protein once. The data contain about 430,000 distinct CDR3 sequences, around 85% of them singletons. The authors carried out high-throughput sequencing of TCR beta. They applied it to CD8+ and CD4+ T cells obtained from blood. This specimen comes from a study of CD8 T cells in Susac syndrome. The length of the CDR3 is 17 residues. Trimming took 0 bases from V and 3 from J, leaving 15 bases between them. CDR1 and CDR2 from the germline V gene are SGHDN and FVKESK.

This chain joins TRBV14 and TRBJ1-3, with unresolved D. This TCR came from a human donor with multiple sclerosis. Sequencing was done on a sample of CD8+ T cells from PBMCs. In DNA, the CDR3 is TGTGCCAGCAGCCAAGAGCCCCCAGGAACGATTGGAAACACCATATATTTT. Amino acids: CASSQEPPGTIGNTIYF.